This TCR beta chain was identified in a study of T cell responses to AZD1222 COVID-19 vaccine. V gave up 8 bases and J gave up 0 bases, with 23 bases separating them. CDR1 is SQVTM, CDR2 ANQGSEA, per germline. The CDR3 extends over 17 amino acids. Whole-study results and caveats: Vaccine-associated CD4 TCRs ranged over spike, dominating at 160-218 and 743-854. Of spike-specific TCRs, nearly half reportedly target regions left unmutated in variants.

The assay was immunoSEQ multiplex PCR, and TCRdb's table has in-frame clones only and misses some. The sample lists around 120,000 clones, more than 85% seen once, with around 2.8% in the top ten. In the case of this clone: Its cognate antigen is unknown.

The sequence derives from an adult in good health. V and J are TRBV29-1 and TRBJ1-3; maybe TRBD1 (5 bases). The input for sequencing was peripheral blood, taken on day 0 of AZD1222 vaccination. The CDR3 coding sequence is TGCAGCATTTTTTCCCCTCGGGACGGCGGCTCTGGAAACACCATATATTTT. Protein: CSIFSPRDGGSGNTIYF.